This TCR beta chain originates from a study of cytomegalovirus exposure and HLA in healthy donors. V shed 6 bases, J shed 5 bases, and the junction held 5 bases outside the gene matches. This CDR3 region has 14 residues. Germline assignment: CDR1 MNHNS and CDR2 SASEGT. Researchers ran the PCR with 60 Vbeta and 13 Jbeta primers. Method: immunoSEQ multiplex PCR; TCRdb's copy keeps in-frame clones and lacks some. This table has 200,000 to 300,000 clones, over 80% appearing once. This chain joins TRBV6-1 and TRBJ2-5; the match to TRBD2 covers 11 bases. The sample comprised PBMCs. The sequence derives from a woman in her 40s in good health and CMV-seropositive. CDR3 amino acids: CASSVAGGLETQYF. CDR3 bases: TGTGCCAGCAGCGTAGCGGGAGGGCTTGAGACCCAGTACTTC.